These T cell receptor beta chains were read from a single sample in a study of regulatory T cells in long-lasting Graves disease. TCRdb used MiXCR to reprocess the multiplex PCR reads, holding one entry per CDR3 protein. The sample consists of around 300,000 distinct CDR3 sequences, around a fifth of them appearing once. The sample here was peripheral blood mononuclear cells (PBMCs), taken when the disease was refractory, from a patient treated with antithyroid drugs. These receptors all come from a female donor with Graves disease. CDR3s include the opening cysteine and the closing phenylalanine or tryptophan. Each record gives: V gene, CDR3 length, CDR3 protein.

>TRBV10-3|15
CAISEGGSGANVLTF
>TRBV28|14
CASSPTSGRYEQYF
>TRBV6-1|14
CASTKISFSGELFF
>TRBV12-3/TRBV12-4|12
CASSRVSYEQYF
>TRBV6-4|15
CASSVTSTGIGEAFF
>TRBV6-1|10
CASGLDEQYF
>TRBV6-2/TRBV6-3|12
CASQNPSYEQYF
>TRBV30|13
CASITGVLYGYTF
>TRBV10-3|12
CAISEGGTEAFF
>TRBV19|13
CAGSDVLQETQYF
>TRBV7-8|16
CASSRGLAGGTDTQYF
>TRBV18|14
CASSPITGPYEQYF
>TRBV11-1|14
CASSFQAGQETQYF
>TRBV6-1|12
CASRDSGEKLFF
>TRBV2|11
CASWIGETQYF
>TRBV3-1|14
CASSQGLGPGLEYF
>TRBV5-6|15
CASSLVPVANYGYTF
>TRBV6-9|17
CASSYSFRQKRDEKLFF
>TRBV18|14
CASSAGLNSYEQYF
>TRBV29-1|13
CSFRTSPQETQYF
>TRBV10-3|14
CAISGRHENTEAFF
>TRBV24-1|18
CATSDRIKETLAKNIQYF
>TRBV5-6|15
CASSFGDSIIYEQYF
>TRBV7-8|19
CASSLPRLGGLSGANVLTF
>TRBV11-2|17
CASSHWVRVESYNEQFF
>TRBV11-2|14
CASSERQDSYEQYF
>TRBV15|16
CATSRGGQGSTVGYTF
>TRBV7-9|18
CASSLARGQGMATGELFF
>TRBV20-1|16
CSARDGRARFQNIQYF
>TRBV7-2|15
CASSQEAGGHYEQYF
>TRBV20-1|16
CSARDTGGMEYNEQFF
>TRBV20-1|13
CSAFVGSRETQYF
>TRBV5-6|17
CASSATGKWTGGNEQYF
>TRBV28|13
CASSSVRAYEQYF
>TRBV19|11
CASISGYGYTF
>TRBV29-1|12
CSVPTGNTEAFF
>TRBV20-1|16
CSALSLAGTAKNIQYF
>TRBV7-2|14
CASSLIGSLGEQYF
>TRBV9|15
CASSVSGSTPETQYF
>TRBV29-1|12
CSVVSGSYGYTF
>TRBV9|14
CASSVDRMRNTIYF
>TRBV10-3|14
CAISVQGSGQPQHF
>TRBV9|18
CASSDAYSPSGVQETQYF
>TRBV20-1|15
CSAPRDGVYNSPLHF
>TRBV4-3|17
CASSQATMSSGANVLTF
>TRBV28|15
CASSSSGHYPYEQYF
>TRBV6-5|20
CASSYLGDRVVRSGNQPQHF
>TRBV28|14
CASSFRDTMIGYTF
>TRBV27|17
CASSAGTARSGANVLTF
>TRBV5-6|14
CASSVGQGHQPQHF
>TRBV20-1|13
CSARDGTVYGYTF
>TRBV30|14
CAWSRQGWTDTQYF
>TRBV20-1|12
CSAGGGGQPQHF
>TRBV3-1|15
CASSHPYGGTDTQYF
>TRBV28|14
CASSFGGQVYGYTF
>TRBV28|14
CASSLGGTNEKPFF
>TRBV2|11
CATGGLDEAFF
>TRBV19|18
CASSLNTGGEVLNTEAFF